One and the same sample provided the 16 T cell receptor beta chains below, sequenced in a study of blood T cells in healthy people across ages. Primers used in a second PCR of roughly 7 to 12 cycles were a sample-barcoded 5' primer and a J-beta primer mix. TCRdb itself ran the 5' RACE reads through MiXCR, one entry per CDR3 protein. The data show roughly 930,000 distinct CDR3 sequences, with 40% to 60% seen just once and about an eighth held by the top ten. Material: blood. These TCRs come from a man aged 30 to 45 in good health.

The V call is TRBV5-1, the J call TRBJ1-6; D is unclear. The V gene lost 4 bases and the J gene lost 8 bases, with 13 bases spanning the gap. The CDR3 extends over 14 amino acids. Germline V gene sequence: CDR1 SGHRS, CDR2 YFSETQ. In DNA, the CDR3 is TGCGCCAGCAGCCGGGAACCGGGCGATTCACCCCTCCACTTT. It yields the protein CASSREPGDSPLHF.

The chain combines TRBV5-1 with TRBJ2-3; 8 bases map to TRBD2. Trimming removed 4 bases from V and 6 bases from J; junction bases left unmatched: 7. Per germline, CDR1 SGHRS and CDR2 YFSETQ. The CDR3 loop spans 14 amino acids. The CDR3 region has the DNA TGCGCCAGCAGCGGAAACGGGGGGGAGGATACGCAGTATTTT. This codes for CASSGNGGEDTQYF.

The CDR3 spells CASSLTALGSGTDTQYF. The CDR3 DNA reads TGTGCCAGCAGCTTAACGGCGTTGGGGTCTGGCACAGATACGCAGTATTTT. This sequence joins TRBV7-3 and TRBJ2-3; D is ambiguous. From germline, CDR1 is SGHTA and CDR2 FQGTGA. Trimming took 0 bases from V and 1 from J, leaving 14 bases between them. The CDR3 contains 17 residues.

This clonotype has only a few counts. J is TRBJ1-1 and V is TRBV6-5, with D uncertain. Germline values: CDR1 MNHEY, CDR2 SVGAGI. Trimming stripped 6 bases from V and 11 bases from J, with 16 bases between. The CDR3 runs 12 residues. CDR3 amino acids: CASSSMRAGAFF. The CDR3 DNA follows: TGTGCCAGCAGCTCCATGAGGGCCGGGGCTTTCTTT.

This chain joins TRBV7-9 and TRBJ2-1, with 9 nucleotides matching TRBD1. Trimming at V came to 5 bases and at J to 6 bases, leaving 8 bases not matched to a gene. CDR3 length: 15 amino acids. The germline gives CDR1 SEHNR, CDR2 FQNEAQ (reference sequence). The CDR3 coding sequence is TGTGCCAGCAGCGTCGGGACAGGGTGGGGCAATGAGCAGTTCTTC. Translating gives CASSVGTGWGNEQFF. Full variable domain (rest looked up from reference TRBV7-9 and TRBJ2-1): DTGVSQNPRHKITKRGQNVTFRCDPISEHNRLYWYRQTLGQGPEFLTYFQNEAQLEKSRLLSDRFSAERPKGSFSTLEIQRTEQGDSAMYLCASSVGTGWGNEQFFGPGTRLTVL.

A remark on this clonotype: A read error is possible here, since a much larger clone lies one base away. V usage is TRBV12-3 or TRBV12-4 and J usage is TRBJ2-3, with TRBD1 identical over 7 bases. The CDR3 has 15 amino acids. This chain's CDR3 is CAGSFHRGFGDTQYF. As DNA, the CDR3 is TGTGCCGGCAGTTTCCACAGGGGCTTCGGCGATACGCAGTATTTT.

The CDR3 nucleotides read TGCAGTGCCCTCCGACTAGCGGGGGGTCTGAGCTCCTACAATGAGCAGTTCTTC. This translates into CSALRLAGGLSSYNEQFF. The rearrangement uses TRBV20-1 and TRBJ2-1; 13 nucleotides match TRBD2. The V segment lost 6 bases and the J segment 0 bases; nucleotides outside the gene matches: 11. The CDR3 length is 18 residues. Germline V gene data show CDR1 as DFQATT and CDR2 as SNEGSKA (reference sequence).

This chain links TRBV7-8 with TRBJ1-1; D remains ambiguous. Germline values: CDR1 SGHVS, CDR2 FQNEAQ. This CDR3 contains 14 residues. Trimming pared 5 bases from V and 1 base from J, leaving 11 bases between. CDR3 residues: CASSTRKANTEAFF. Here the CDR3 DNA reads TGTGCCAGCAGCACCAGGAAAGCGAACACTGAAGCTTTCTTT.

In this sample, this clonotype turned up a few times. An end of the junction does not agree with germline; a read error may underlie this. The chain couples TRBV7-7 to TRBJ2-5; no firm D call. This CDR3 has 15 amino acids. The germline V gene has CDR1 SSHAT and CDR2 FNYEAQ (reference sequence). CDR3 amino acids: CASSLDFQAAETQYF. The CDR3 coding sequence is TGTGCTAGCAGCTTAGATTTTCAGGCGGCAGAGACCCAGTACTTC.

This sequence joins TRBV20-1 and TRBJ1-5, with 8 bases identical to TRBD1. The CDR3 spans 16 residues. The ends lost 3 bases at V and 3 bases at J; junction bases unmatched: 10. Germline V gene sequence: CDR1 DFQATT, CDR2 SNEGSKA (reference sequence). CDR3 bases: TGCAGTGCTAGGAGCCCGGGACAGGCAAACAATCAGCCCCAGCATTTT. Protein sequence: CSARSPGQANNQPQHF.

The chain recombines TRBV20-1 with TRBJ2-7; TRBD1 matches 7 bases. V lost 6 bases to trimming and J lost 0 bases; unmatched junction nucleotides: 11. CDR1 is DFQATT, CDR2 SNEGSKA, per germline (reference sequence). The CDR3 totals 15 residues. CDR3 nucleotide sequence: TGCAGTGCCCCTGAGACAGGGAGCAACTCCTACGAGCAGTACTTC. Its protein product is CSAPETGSNSYEQYF.

The chain employs TRBV6-2 or TRBV6-3 and TRBJ1-5, with unresolved D. Germline CDR1 is MNHEY and CDR2 is SVGEGT. The germline V and J ends were trimmed by 7 bases and 2 bases, with 15 bases remaining between them. CDR3 length: 15 amino acids. The CDR3 spells CASTKEGLGNQPQHF. The DNA for the CDR3 is TGTGCCAGCACCAAAGAGGGCCTCGGCAATCAGCCCCAGCATTTT.

The rearrangement joins TRBV7-8 to TRBJ2-7; the match to TRBD2 covers 8 bases. Unmatched junction bases numbered 9, after V lost 1 base and J lost 1 base. The germline V gene has CDR1 SGHVS and CDR2 FQNEAQ. This CDR3 has 17 residues. DNA of the CDR3: TGTGCCAGCAGCTTAGTGGTCAGCGGGGGATGGTCCTACGAGCAGTACTTC. Amino acid sequence: CASSLVVSGGWSYEQYF.

V usage is TRBV7-2 and J usage is TRBJ1-2, with 8 bases aligning to TRBD1. Unmatched junction bases numbered 16, after V lost 5 bases and J lost 8 bases. This CDR3 is 16 amino acids long. Germline V gene data show CDR1 as SGHTA and CDR2 as FQGNSA. The CDR3, as DNA: TGTGCCAGCAGCCCAGCACGATGGACAGGGACGGTAGGCTACACCTTC. Translation: CASSPARWTGTVGYTF.

Regarding this clonotype: A read error may be the cause here, since a much bigger clone is one base away. The rearrangement uses TRBV6-5 and TRBJ2-5, with unresolved D. The DNA end lines up better with TRBJ2-7; the J call may be wrong. This CDR3 has 13 amino acids. Germline loops: CDR1 MNHEY, CDR2 SVGAGI. Written as DNA, the CDR3 is TGTGCCAGCAGTTACGACGAAACCTACGAGCAGTACTTC. This sequence encodes CASSYDETYEQYF.

A remark on this clonotype: A much larger clone is a single base away; this may be a read error. This chain joins TRBV13 and TRBJ1-1; D is perhaps TRBD1 (6 bases). Trimming stripped 5 bases from V and 5 bases from J, with 18 bases between. Germline lookup yields CDR1 PRHDT and CDR2 FYEKMQ (reference sequence). This CDR3 is 15 amino acids long. The CDR3, as DNA: TGTGCCAGCAGCCCTACGGCAGGGGCGGGAACTGAAGCTTTCTTT. Its protein is CASSPTAGAGTEAFF.